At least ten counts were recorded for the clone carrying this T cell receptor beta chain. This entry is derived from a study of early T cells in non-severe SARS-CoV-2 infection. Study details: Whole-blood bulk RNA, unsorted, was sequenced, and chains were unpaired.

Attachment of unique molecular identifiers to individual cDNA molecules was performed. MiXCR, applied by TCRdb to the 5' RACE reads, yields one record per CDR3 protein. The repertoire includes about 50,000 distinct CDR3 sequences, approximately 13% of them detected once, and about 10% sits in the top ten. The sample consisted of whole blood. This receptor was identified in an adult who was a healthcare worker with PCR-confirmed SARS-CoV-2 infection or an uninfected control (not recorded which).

CDR3 protein: CASSDSPSYEQYF. The CDR3 bases are TGTGCCAGCAGCGATTCCCCCTCCTACGAGCAGTACTTC. This chain uses TRBV28 with TRBJ2-7; D gene ambiguous. CDR3 length: 13 residues. Germline values: CDR1 MDHEN, CDR2 SYDVKM. V lost 6 bases and J lost 0, with 9 bases in between.